A selection of T cell receptor beta chains follows, all from one sample in a study of cytomegalovirus exposure and HLA in healthy donors. The table came from immunoSEQ multiplex PCR; TCRdb's copy has only in-frame clones and leaves some out. The profile shows nearly 95,000 clones, 63% of them singletons. Sequences were obtained from PBMCs. The source of these receptors is a woman between 25 and 40 years old in good health and CMV-seronegative. The CDR3 runs from the conserved cysteine through the conserved F or W. D genes are given only for firm matches.

d_gene	v_gene	j_gene	CDR3aa
TRBD2	TRBV5-4	TRBJ2-3	CASTSSAGGPDTQYF
NA	TRBV20-1	TRBJ1-4	CSARATEKLFF
TRBD1	TRBV30	TRBJ1-2	CAWRNRGGYTF
TRBD1	TRBV5-1	TRBJ2-7	CASSVDRAEQYF
NA	TRBV4-1	TRBJ2-7	CASSQVSQNHYEQYF
NA	TRBV4-1	TRBJ2-2	CASRLDGLNTGELFF
NA	TRBV7-2	TRBJ1-1	CASSSREDTEAFF
TRBD1	TRBV28	TRBJ1-1	CASSLPGTGGLVNTEAFF
NA	TRBV14	TRBJ1-4	CASSLRGSTNEKLFF
TRBD2	TRBV27	TRBJ2-3	CASVGASGYSTDTQYF
NA	TRBV28	TRBJ2-7	CASRFDYYEQYF
TRBD1	TRBV28	TRBJ1-2	CASRGGADYGYTF
NA	TRBV5-6	TRBJ1-2	CASSLGPFHRYGYTF
TRBD1	TRBV5-6	TRBJ1-5	CASSPGTGIQPQHF
NA	TRBV7-9	TRBJ1-2	CASRPSLNYGYTF
NA	TRBV10-3	TRBJ1-2	CAISISGTANYGYTF
NA	TRBV27	TRBJ2-7	CASSLRQARYEQYF
TRBD2	TRBV10-1	TRBJ2-3	CASSAPSGGVTDTQYF
NA	TRBV28	TRBJ2-6	CASSPPGSGANVLTF
NA	TRBV19	TRBJ2-7	CASSRHNEQYF
NA	TRBV30	TRBJ2-3	CACHPGVSTDTQYF
NA	TRBV9	TRBJ2-5	CASTTGASRFQETQYF
TRBD1	TRBV6-5	TRBJ2-3	CASSLQGYTDTQYF
NA	TRBV6-4	TRBJ2-1	CASSVVAYNEQFF
NA	TRBV5-1	TRBJ2-3	CASSPKLTSSIPDTQYF
TRBD2	TRBV6-6	TRBJ2-1	CASRAGLANNEQFF
TRBD2	TRBV28	TRBJ2-7	CASSPAGLAEGEQYF
NA	TRBV30	TRBJ2-7	CAWSSGYEQYF
NA	TRBV21-1	TRBJ2-7	CASSNRTDPLSSEQYF
NA	TRBV25-1	TRBJ1-2	CASSEWGPGAGDGYTF
TRBD2	TRBV5-6	TRBJ2-7	CASSQLAAYEQYF
NA	TRBV6-5	TRBJ1-2	CASSYSGLDSTYGYTF
TRBD1	TRBV5-1	TRBJ1-2	CASSLETGDYTF
TRBD1	TRBV4-1	TRBJ1-2	CASSLRGTVYGYTF
NA	TRBV6-5	TRBJ1-1	CASRIGAYGEAFF
NA	TRBV4-1	TRBJ2-7	CASSQAETSYERYF
TRBD2	TRBV28	TRBJ2-5	CASSLFQRGPGETQYF
NA	TRBV30	TRBJ2-7	CAWSGTYEQYF
TRBD1	TRBV10-3	TRBJ2-7	CAITNNRGPSYEQYF
NA	TRBV27	TRBJ1-5	CASSLSWGASNQPQHF
NA	TRBV18	TRBJ2-7	CASSPEANEQYF
NA	TRBV6-6	TRBJ2-7	CASSYESGGWYEQYF
NA	TRBV5-1	TRBJ1-2	CASSLDQSYGYTF
NA	TRBV2	TRBJ2-4	CASSEGTLGGNIQYF
TRBD1	TRBV2	TRBJ2-7	CASSLTGGDFYEQYF
TRBD1	TRBV28	TRBJ2-7	CASSSRDRGREQYF